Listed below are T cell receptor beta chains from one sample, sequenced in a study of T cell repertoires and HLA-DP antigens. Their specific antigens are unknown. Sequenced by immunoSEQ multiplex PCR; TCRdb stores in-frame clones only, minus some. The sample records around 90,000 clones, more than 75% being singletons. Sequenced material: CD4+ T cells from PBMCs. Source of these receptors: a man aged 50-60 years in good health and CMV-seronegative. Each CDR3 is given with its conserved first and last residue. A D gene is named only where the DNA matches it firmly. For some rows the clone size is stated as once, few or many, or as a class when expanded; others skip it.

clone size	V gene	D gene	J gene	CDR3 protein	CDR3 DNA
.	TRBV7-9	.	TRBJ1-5	CASSFDRNQPQHF	TGTGCCAGCAGCTTTGACAGAAATCAGCCCCAGCATTTT
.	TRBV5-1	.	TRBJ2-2	CASSLELATGELFF	TGCGCCAGCAGCTTGGAACTAGCTACCGGGGAGCTGTTTTTT
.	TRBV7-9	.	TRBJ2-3	CASSLKVVTADTQYF	TGTGCCAGCAGCCTCAAAGTGGTAACGGCAGATACGCAGTATTTT
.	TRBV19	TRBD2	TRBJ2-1	CASRTSDALYNEQFF	TGTGCCAGTAGGACTAGCGATGCACTCTACAATGAGCAGTTCTTC
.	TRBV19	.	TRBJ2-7	CASSIRPPYEQYF	TGTGCCAGTAGTATTAGACCTCCCTACGAGCAGTACTTC
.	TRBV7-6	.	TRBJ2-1	CASSSSPGAGYNEQFF	TGTGCCAGCAGCTCCAGTCCGGGAGCAGGCTACAATGAGCAGTTCTTC
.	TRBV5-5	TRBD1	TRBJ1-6	CASSLGTGLHF	TGTGCCAGCAGTCTCGGGACAGGGCTCCACTTT
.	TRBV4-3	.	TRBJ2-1	CASSPYSRGSSYNEQFF	TGCGCCAGCAGCCCGTATTCTAGGGGAAGCTCCTACAATGAGCAGTTCTTC
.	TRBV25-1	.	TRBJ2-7	CASSGVGYSYEQYF	TGTGCCAGCAGTGGTGTGGGCTACTCCTACGAGCAGTACTTC
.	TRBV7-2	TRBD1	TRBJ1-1	CASSPDRGDMSTEAFF	TGTGCCAGCAGCCCGGACAGGGGCGATATGAGCACTGAAGCTTTCTTT
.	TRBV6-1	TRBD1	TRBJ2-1	CASNGQVDYNEQFF	TGTGCCAGCAACGGACAGGTGGACTACAATGAGCAGTTCTTC
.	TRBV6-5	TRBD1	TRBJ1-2	CASSPDRTSYGYTF	TGTGCCAGCAGTCCGGACAGGACTTCCTATGGCTACACCTTC
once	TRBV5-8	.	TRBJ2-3	CASSFTRGTDTQYF	TGTGCCAGCAGCTTTACGAGGGGCACAGATACGCAGTATTTT
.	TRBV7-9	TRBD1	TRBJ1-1	CASSRTGGDTEAFF	TGTGCCAGCTCTCGGACAGGGGGGGACACTGAAGCTTTCTTT
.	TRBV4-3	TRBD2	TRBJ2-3	CASSASLTSGSRDTQYF	TGCGCCAGCAGCGCAAGCCTAACTAGCGGGAGTCGGGATACGCAGTATTTT
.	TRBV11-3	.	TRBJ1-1	CASSLTRNTEAFF	TGTGCCAGCAGCCTGACTAGGAACACTGAAGCTTTCTTT
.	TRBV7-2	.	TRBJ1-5	CASSLGRQDNQPQHF	TGTGCCAGCAGCTTAGGACGGCAGGACAATCAGCCCCAGCATTTT
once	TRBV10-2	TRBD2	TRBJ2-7	CASSVVGGAYEQYF	TGCGCCAGCAGTGTGGTCGGGGGGGCCTACGAGCAGTACTTC
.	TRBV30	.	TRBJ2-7	CAWSVRGGLYEQYF	TGTGCCTGGAGTGTCCGTGGGGGCCTCTACGAGCAGTACTTC
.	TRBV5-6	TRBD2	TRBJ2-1	CASSSTASGVTYNEQFF	TGTGCCAGCAGCTCGACCGCTAGCGGGGTCACTTACAATGAGCAGTTCTTC
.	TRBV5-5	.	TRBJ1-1	CASSSRVEYTEAFF	TGTGCCAGCAGCTCCAGGGTGGAGTACACTGAAGCTTTCTTT
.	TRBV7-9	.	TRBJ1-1	CASSSRTALNTEAFF	TGTGCCAGCAGCTCGAGGACGGCGTTGAACACTGAAGCTTTCTTT
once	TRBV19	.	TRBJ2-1	CASSERGYNEQFF	TGTGCCAGTAGTGAACGGGGATACAATGAGCAGTTCTTC
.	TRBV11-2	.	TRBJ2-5	CASTGSQETQYF	TGTGCCAGCACTGGGAGCCAAGAGACCCAGTACTTC
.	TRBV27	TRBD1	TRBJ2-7	CASSFIQGAGEQYF	TGTGCCAGCAGTTTTATACAGGGGGCGGGCGAGCAGTACTTC
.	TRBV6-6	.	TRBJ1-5	CASSYDKGRRNQPQHF	TGTGCCAGCAGTTACGATAAAGGCAGACGCAATCAGCCCCAGCATTTT
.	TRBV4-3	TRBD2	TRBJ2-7	CASSRTSGYEQYF	TGCGCCAGCAGCCGGACTAGCGGCTACGAGCAGTACTTC